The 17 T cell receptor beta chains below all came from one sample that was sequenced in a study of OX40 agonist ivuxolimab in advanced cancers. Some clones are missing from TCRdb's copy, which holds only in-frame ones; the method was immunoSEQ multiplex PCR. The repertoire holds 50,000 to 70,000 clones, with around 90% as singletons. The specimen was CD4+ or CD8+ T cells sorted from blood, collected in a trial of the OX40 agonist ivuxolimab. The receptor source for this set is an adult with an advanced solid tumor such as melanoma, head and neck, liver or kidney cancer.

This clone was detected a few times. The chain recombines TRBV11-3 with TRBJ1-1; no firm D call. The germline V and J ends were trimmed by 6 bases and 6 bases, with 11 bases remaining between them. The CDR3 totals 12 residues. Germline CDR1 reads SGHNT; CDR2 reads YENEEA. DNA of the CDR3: TGTGCCAGCAGTCCTCTCCGACCTGAAGCTTTCTTT. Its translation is CASSPLRPEAFF.

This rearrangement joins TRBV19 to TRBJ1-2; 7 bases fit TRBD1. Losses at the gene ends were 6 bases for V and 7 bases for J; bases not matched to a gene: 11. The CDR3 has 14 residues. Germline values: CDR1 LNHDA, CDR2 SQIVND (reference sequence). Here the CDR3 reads CASSPRGGAGGYTF. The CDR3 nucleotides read TGTGCCAGTAGCCCCAGGGGGGGCGCGGGTGGCTACACCTTC.

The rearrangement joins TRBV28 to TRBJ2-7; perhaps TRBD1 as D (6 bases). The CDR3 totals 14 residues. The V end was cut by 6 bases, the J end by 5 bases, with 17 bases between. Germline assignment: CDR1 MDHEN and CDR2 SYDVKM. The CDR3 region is CASSPTQGRNEQYF. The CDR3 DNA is TGTGCCAGCAGCCCCACCCAGGGGCGGAACGAGCAGTACTTC.

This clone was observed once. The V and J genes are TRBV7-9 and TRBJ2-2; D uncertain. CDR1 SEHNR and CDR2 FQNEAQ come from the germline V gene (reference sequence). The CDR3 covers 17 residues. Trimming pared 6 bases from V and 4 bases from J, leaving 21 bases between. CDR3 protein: CASRGAGPSRFTGELFF. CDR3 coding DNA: TGTGCCAGCAGGGGTGCCGGACCTTCTAGATTCACCGGGGAGCTGTTTTTT.

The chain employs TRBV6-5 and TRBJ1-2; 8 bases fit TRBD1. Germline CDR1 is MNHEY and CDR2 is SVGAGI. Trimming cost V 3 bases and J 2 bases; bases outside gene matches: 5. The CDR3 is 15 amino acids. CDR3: CASSYSTGANYGYTF. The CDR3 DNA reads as TGTGCCAGCAGTTATTCGACAGGGGCCAACTATGGCTACACCTTC.

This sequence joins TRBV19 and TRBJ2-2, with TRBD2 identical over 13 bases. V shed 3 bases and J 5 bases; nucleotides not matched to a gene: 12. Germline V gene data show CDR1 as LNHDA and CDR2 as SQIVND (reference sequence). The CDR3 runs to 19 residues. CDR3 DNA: TGTGCCAGTAGTATGGTATACGGACTAGCGGGAGTGGTTACCGGGGAGCTGTTTTTT. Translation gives CASSMVYGLAGVVTGELFF.

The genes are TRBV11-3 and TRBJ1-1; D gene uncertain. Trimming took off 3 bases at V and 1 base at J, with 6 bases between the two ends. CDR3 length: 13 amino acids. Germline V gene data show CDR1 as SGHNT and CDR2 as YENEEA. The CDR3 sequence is CASSFARNTEAFF. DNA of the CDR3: TGTGCCAGCAGCTTTGCCCGGAACACTGAAGCTTTCTTT.

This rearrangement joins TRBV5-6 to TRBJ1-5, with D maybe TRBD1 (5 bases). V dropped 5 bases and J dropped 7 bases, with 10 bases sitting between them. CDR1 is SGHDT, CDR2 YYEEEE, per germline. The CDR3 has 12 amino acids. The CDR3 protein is CASSWGTQPQHF. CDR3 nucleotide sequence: TGTGCCAGCAGTTGGGGGACGCAGCCCCAGCATTTT.

CDR3 sequence: CAIPQVPDTQYF. Written as DNA, the CDR3 is TGCGCCATTCCGCAGGTCCCAGATACGCAGTATTTT. The chain joins TRBV10-1 to TRBJ2-3; the D is unclear. Germline V lookup: CDR1 WNHNN, CDR2 SYGVQD (reference sequence). V lost 10 bases and J 4 bases, leaving 12 bases between the germline ends. The CDR3 covers 12 residues.

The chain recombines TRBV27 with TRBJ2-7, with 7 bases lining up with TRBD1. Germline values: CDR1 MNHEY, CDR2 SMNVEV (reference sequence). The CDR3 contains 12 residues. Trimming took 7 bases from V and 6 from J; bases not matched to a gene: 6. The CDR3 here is CASKTGFGEQYV. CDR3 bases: TGTGCCAGCAAGACAGGGTTCGGCGAGCAGTACGTC.

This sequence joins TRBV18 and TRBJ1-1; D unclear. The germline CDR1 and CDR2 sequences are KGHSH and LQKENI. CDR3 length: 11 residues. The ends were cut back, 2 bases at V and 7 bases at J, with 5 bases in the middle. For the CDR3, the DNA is TGTGCCAGCTCACCAGGCCATGAAGCTTTCTTT. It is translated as CASSPGHEAFF.

The CDR3 bases are TGTGCCAGCAGCCAAGGACTCTCGAACACCGGGGAGCTGTTTTTT. It translates to CASSQGLSNTGELFF. The chain recombines TRBV7-9 with TRBJ2-2; TRBD2 might be the D (5 bases). Trimming took off 5 bases at V and 0 bases at J, with 10 bases between the two ends. Germline assignment: CDR1 SEHNR and CDR2 FQNEAQ (reference sequence). CDR3 length equals 15 residues.

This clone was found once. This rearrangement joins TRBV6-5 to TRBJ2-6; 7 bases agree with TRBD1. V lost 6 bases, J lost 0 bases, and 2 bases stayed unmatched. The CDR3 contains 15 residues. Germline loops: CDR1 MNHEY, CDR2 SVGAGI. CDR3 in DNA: TGTGCCAGCAGGAGGGACAGCTCTGGGGCCAACGTCCTGACTTTC. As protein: CASRRDSSGANVLTF.

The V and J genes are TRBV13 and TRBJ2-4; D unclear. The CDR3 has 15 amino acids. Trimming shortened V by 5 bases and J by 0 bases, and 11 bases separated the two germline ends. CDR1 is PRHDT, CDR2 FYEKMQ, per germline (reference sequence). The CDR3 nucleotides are TGTGCCAGCAGCGACGGAGTCCTAGCCAAAAACATTCAGTACTTC. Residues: CASSDGVLAKNIQYF.

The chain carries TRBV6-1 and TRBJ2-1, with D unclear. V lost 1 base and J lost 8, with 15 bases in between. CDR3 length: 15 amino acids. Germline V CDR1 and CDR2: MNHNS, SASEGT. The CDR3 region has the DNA TGTGCCAGCAGTGAAGATTACAGCCGGTGGGATGAGCAGTTCTTC. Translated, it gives CASSEDYSRWDEQFF.

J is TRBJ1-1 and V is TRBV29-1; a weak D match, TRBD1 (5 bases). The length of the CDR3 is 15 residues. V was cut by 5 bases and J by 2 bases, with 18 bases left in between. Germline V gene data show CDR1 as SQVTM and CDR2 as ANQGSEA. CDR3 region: CSVPGQRKRNTEAFF. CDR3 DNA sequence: TGCAGCGTTCCGGGGCAGCGAAAACGAAACACTGAAGCTTTCTTT.

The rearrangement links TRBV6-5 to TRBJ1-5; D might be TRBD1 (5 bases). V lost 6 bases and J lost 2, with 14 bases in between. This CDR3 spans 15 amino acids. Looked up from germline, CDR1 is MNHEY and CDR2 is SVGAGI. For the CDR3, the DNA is TGTGCCAGCAGACCCCCGGGAGGGGGCAATCAGCCCCAGCATTTT. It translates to CASRPPGGGNQPQHF.